This T cell receptor beta chain was sequenced during a study of cytomegalovirus exposure and HLA in healthy donors. Researchers ran the PCR with 60 Vbeta and 13 Jbeta primers. Sequencing was performed with immunoSEQ multiplex PCR; in TCRdb, only in-frame clones are kept and a portion is missing. The profile covers around 190,000 clones, with less than 85% appearing a single time and 5.7% taken by the ten largest. Sequenced sample: PBMCs. This TCR came from a man aged 35 to 55 in good health and CMV-seronegative.

CDR3 sequence: CASSTLAGDRYYSNEQFF. CDR3 DNA: TGTGCCAGTAGTACCCTAGCGGGAGATCGTTATTATTCCAATGAGCAGTTCTTC. The rearrangement joins TRBV19 to TRBJ2-1, with 10 bases fitting TRBD2. Unmatched junction bases numbered 15, after V lost 4 bases and J lost 6 bases. The CDR3 runs to 18 residues. Germline V lookup: CDR1 LNHDA, CDR2 SQIVND (reference sequence).